This TCR beta chain comes out of a study of cytomegalovirus exposure and HLA in healthy donors. V was pared by 6 bases and J by 6 bases, with 6 bases of the junction left unmatched. The CDR3 is 14 residues long. CDR1 and CDR2 from the germline V gene are MDHEN and SYDVKM. The donors were in the roughly 120-subject validation cohort, distinct from the approximately 670-subject first cohort. Using immunoSEQ multiplex PCR, the repertoire was profiled, and TCRdb retains in-frame clones only, with some absent. The sample contains about 170,000 clones, 89% of which appear only once. Material: PBMCs. The chain is built from TRBV28 and TRBJ2-7; 12 bases fit TRBD2. This sequence originates from a man between 18 and 35 years old in good health and CMV-seropositive. DNA of the CDR3: TGTGCCAGCAGCCTGGGACTAGCGGGTGTCGAGCAGTACTTC. This sequence encodes CASSLGLAGVEQYF.